A single sample gave rise to the 15 T cell receptor beta chains below, sequenced in a study of T-cell reconstitution after alpha-beta-depleted transplantation in children. This sample's TCRbeta library carried unique molecular identifier barcodes. TCRdb itself ran the PCR reads through MiXCR, one entry per CDR3 protein. The sample has fewer than 550,000 distinct CDR3 sequences, approximately 10% seen once. This sample comprised PBMCs from the stem cell graft donor, obtained from the stem cell graft. All receptors derive from a human donor who donated a stem cell graft to a child with acute myeloid leukemia.

This clonotype was recorded a few times. This sequence joins TRBV24-1 and TRBJ2-1; 7 nucleotides agree with TRBD2. The CDR3 has 17 residues. Germline assignment: CDR1 KGHDR and CDR2 SFDVKD. J lost 1 base, V lost 2 bases, and 7 bases had no gene match. The CDR3, as DNA: TGTGCCACCAGTGATTCTCGACTAGCTGGGTCCTACAATGAGCAGTTCTTC. This translates into CATSDSRLAGSYNEQFF.

V is TRBV5-1 and J is TRBJ1-1; no firm D call. The CDR3 has 14 amino acids. Germline V gene sequence: CDR1 SGHRS, CDR2 YFSETQ. V lost 2 bases and J 0 bases, leaving 8 bases between the germline ends. DNA of the CDR3: TGCGCCAGCAGCTTACAGACGATGAACACTGAAGCTTTCTTT. Protein product: CASSLQTMNTEAFF.

The chain carries TRBV4-2 and TRBJ2-5, with no clear D. The ends were cut back, 4 bases at V and 5 bases at J, with 11 bases in the middle. Germline CDR1 and CDR2: LGHNA and YNFKEQ. This CDR3 contains 13 residues. The chain's CDR3 is CASSLRKDETQYF. In DNA, the CDR3 is TGTGCCAGCAGCCTTCGAAAAGATGAGACCCAGTACTTC.

The chain employs TRBV18 and TRBJ2-3; D not certain. CDR3 size: 14 residues. Trimming took 3 bases from V and 2 from J, leaving 9 bases between them. Germline lookup yields CDR1 KGHSH and CDR2 LQKENI. CDR3 bases: TGTGCCAGCTCACCTAACCGCTACACAGATACGCAGTATTTT. It translates to CASSPNRYTDTQYF. The full variable domain, with the rest looked up from reference TRBV18 and TRBJ2-3, is NAGVMQNPRHLVRRRGQEARLRCSPMKGHSHVYWYRQLPEEGLKFMVYLQKENIIDESGMPKERFSAEFPKEGPSILRIQQVVRGDSAAYFCASSPNRYTDTQYFGPGTRLTVL.

This clonotype was seen ten or more times. At one boundary the junction diverges from the germline segment, which might be a read error. The chain is built from TRBV7-2 and TRBJ1-3; D unclear. The length of the CDR3 is 16 residues. Germline CDR1 reads SGHTA; CDR2 reads FQGNSA. The CDR3, as DNA: TGTGCCAGCAGCCAAAGACTCCTACGCTCTGGAAGCACCATATATTTT. It is translated as CASSQRLLRSGSTIYF.

This clonotype showed up just a few times. V gene TRBV7-2 combines with J gene TRBJ2-7, with D unclear. Trimming left V 2 bases short and J 2 bases short, with 7 bases between. The length of the CDR3 is 13 residues. Germline values: CDR1 SGHTA, CDR2 FQGNSA. For the CDR3, the DNA is TGTGCCAGCAGCTTACCTGGCACCTACGAGCAGTACTTC. Encoded protein: CASSLPGTYEQYF.

This clonotype was seen at least ten times. The chain employs TRBV4-2 and TRBJ1-5; TRBD1 might be the D (5 bases). CDR1 and CDR2 (germline): LGHNA, YNFKEQ. With 0 bases removed from V and 1 base from J, the gap between germline ends came to 7 bases. The CDR3 loop spans 15 amino acids. The CDR3 here is CASSQEGDSNQPQHF. The CDR3 bases are TGTGCCAGCAGCCAAGAAGGGGACAGCAATCAGCCCCAGCATTTT.

This clonotype turned up a few times. The V and J genes are TRBV20-1 and TRBJ1-1; D remains unclear. CDR1 DFQATT and CDR2 SNEGSKA come from the germline V gene (reference sequence). Between the trimmed V and J ends, which lost 3 bases and 1 base, there was a span of 9 bases. This CDR3 spans 13 amino acids. CDR3 nucleotide sequence: TGCAGTGCTAGTCCTTCAGGGAACACTGAAGCTTTCTTT. This sequence encodes CSASPSGNTEAFF.

This clonotype turned up a few times. Written as DNA, the CDR3 is TGCGCCAGCAGACCTCCCACAAACTATGGCTACACCTTC. Its translation is CASRPPTNYGYTF. The J gene is TRBJ1-2, the V gene TRBV5-1; D gene ambiguous. Trimming removed 5 bases from V and 2 bases from J, with 10 bases in between. The CDR3 consists of 13 residues. Germline CDR1 and CDR2: SGHRS and YFSETQ.

This clonotype has at least ten counts. The chain recombines TRBV20-1 with TRBJ2-5; possibly TRBD1 for D (5 bases). CDR3 length equals 14 residues. The germline V gene encodes CDR1 DFQATT and CDR2 SNEGSKA (reference sequence). In DNA, the CDR3 is TGCAGCGTCAGTCGGGCAGGGCCCCAAGAGACCCAGTACTTC. Protein product: CSVSRAGPQETQYF.

At least ten counts were recorded for this clonotype. The chain links TRBV24-1 to TRBJ2-1; no reliable D call. Germline V gene lookup returns CDR1 KGHDR and CDR2 SFDVKD. V lost 2 bases and J 9 bases, leaving 10 bases between the germline ends. The CDR3 spans 13 residues. This chain's CDR3 is CATSDSWSFEQFF. The CDR3 nucleotides are TGTGCCACCAGTGATTCCTGGTCGTTTGAGCAGTTCTTC.

This clonotype was observed a handful of times. A read error may be the cause here, since a much bigger clone is one base away. The chain has TRBV27 and TRBJ1-5; unclear D gene. The CDR3 covers 15 residues. From germline, CDR1 is MNHEY and CDR2 SMNVEV (reference sequence). Trimming shortened V by 7 bases and J by 0 bases, and 13 bases separated the two germline ends. The CDR3 coding sequence is TGTGCCAGCAAAAATTCGGGTTTTAGCAATCAGCCCCAGCATTTT. Protein: CASKNSGFSNQPQHF.

This clonotype was seen a handful of times. One base away lies a much larger clone, so this may be a sequencing read error. The rearrangement uses TRBV7-8 and TRBJ1-1; D is possibly TRBD1 (6 bases). The CDR3 contains 13 residues. Germline CDR1 SGHVS, CDR2 FQNEAQ. The CDR3 DNA sequence: TGTGCCAGCAGCCGCCAGGGGTTCACTGAACCTTTCTTT. Protein product: CASSRQGFTEPFF. Full variable domain (rest looked up from reference TRBV7-8 and TRBJ1-1): GAGVSQSPRYKVAKRGQDVALRCDPISGHVSLFWYQQALGQGPEFLTYFQNEAQLDKSGLPSDRFFAERPEGSVSTLKIQRTQQEDSAVYLCASSRQGFTEPFFGQGTRLTVV.

The chain joins TRBV5-1 to TRBJ2-3, with D unresolved. V lost 5 bases, J lost 4 bases, and 20 bases lay in between. Germline CDR1 reads SGHRS; CDR2 reads YFSETQ. CDR3 length: 16 amino acids. The CDR3 sequence is CASSPALALWADTQYF. The CDR3 nucleotides are TGCGCCAGCAGTCCCGCTCTGGCGCTATGGGCAGATACGCAGTATTTT. The complete variable domain, with remaining parts taken from reference TRBV5-1 and TRBJ2-3, reads KAGVTQTPRYLIKTRGQQVTLSCSPISGHRSVSWYQQTPGQGLQFLFEYFSETQRNKGNFPGRFSGRQFSNSRSEMNVSTLELGDSALYLCASSPALALWADTQYFGPGTRLTVL.

This chain links TRBV6-6 with TRBJ2-7; 10 bases are a match to TRBD2. CDR1 is MNHNY and CDR2 is SVGAGI in the germline V gene (reference sequence). The CDR3 extends over 13 amino acids. V lost 5 bases and J lost 7; bases outside the gene matches: 5. The chain's CDR3 is CASSQGLAREQYF. The CDR3 coding sequence is TGTGCCAGCAGTCAGGGACTAGCGAGGGAGCAGTACTTC.